The T cell receptor (beta chain) under discussion was sequenced for a study of beta chain features in type 1 diabetes. A single heparinised blood sample, averaging around 110 mL, was obtained per donor. V shed 3 bases and J shed 3 bases, with 11 bases lying between them. The germline gives CDR1 KGHSH, CDR2 LQKENI. The CDR3 has 14 residues. What was sequenced were expressed TCRB transcripts, since all of the isolated RNA had been reverse transcribed. The repertoire was sequenced with immunoSEQ multiplex PCR; TCRdb's copy has only in-frame clones and lacks some. The data show around 100,000 clones, with under 30% seen just once and under 0.55% held by the top ten. Study findings and constraints: Type 1 diabetes patients had TCRB CDR3s that were shorter (moderately but significantly so) in all four CD4+ subsets.

This clone is a singleton in its sample. Its specificity is not known. The sequence derives from a young woman with type 1 diabetes. V usage is TRBV18 and J usage is TRBJ1-1, with D hard to call. The sequencing input was central memory CD4+ T cells from blood. The CDR3 reads CASSPSGHDTEAFF. The CDR3 DNA follows: TGTGCCAGCTCACCGTCGGGTCATGACACTGAAGCTTTCTTT.